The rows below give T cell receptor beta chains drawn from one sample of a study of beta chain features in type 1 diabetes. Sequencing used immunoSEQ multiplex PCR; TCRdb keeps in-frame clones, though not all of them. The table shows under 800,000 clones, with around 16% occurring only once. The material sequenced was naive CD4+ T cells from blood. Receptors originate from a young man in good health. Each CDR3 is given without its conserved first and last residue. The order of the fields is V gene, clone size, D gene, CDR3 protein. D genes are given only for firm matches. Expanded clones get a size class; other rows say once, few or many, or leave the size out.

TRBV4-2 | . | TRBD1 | ASSPTRRDRGRKSNQPQH
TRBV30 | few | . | AWGGGSRQPQH
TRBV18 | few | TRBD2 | ASSPRAGGGTDTQY
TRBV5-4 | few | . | ASTFMGRRTDTQY
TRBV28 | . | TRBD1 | AIDRQGGNQPQH
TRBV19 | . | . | ASKQAFLPGANVLT
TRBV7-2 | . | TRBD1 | ASSSGGQGPANYGYT
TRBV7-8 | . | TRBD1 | ASRTGTGGETQY
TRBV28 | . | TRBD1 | ASSSPGQGIHEQF
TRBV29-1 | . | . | SGARGYSYMNTEAF
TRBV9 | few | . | ASSAGLTNLGYT
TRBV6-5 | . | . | ASSASGRSYEQY
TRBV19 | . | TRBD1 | ASSSRDRVTYGYT
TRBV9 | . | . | ASTSGGEQF
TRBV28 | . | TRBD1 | ASSYLPGGSGYT
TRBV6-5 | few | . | ASSYRRNTEAF
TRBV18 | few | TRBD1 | ASSTGQGLRYEQY
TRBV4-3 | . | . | ASSQAAGTSGANVLT
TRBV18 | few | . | ASSRGNIGTDTQY
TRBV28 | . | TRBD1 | ASGQGGGTQY
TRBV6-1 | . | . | ASSEQGLRYGNTEAF
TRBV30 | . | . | AWSVLVRSSYNEQF
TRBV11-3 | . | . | ASSLGETRWDEQY
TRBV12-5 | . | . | ASGLGDLVSTDTQY
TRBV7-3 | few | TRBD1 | ASSLRRQGTETQY
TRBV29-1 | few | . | SVDRGSNTEAF
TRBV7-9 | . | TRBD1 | ASSPLPLGQGFSY
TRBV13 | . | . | ASSHLGRSSYNEQF
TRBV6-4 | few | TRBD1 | ASSWTGGSNYGYT
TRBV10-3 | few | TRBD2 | AISESRTSGRTRNEQF
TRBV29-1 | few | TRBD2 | SVSGRADTQY
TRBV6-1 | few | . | ASSEGGVGQY
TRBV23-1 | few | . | ASSQIHADWWTFGAF